The sequence of this T cell receptor (beta chain) was determined in a study of cytomegalovirus exposure and HLA in healthy donors. Study findings and constraints: Some segments of the V type, notably TRBV6-2 and TRBV6-3, were excluded as indistinguishable. Rare TCR sequences predominated, though certain public TCRs were found in many donors.

Note on this clone: Its cognate antigen is unknown.

The study ran its PCR with 60 Vbeta and 13 Jbeta primers. The assay was immunoSEQ multiplex PCR, and TCRdb's table has in-frame clones only and misses some. The repertoire holds 150,000 to 200,000 clones, roughly 79% seen once, with less than 1.2% in the top ten. The CDR3 runs 15 residues. In germline, CDR1 is MNHNY, CDR2 SVGAGI (reference sequence). V was clipped by 7 bases and J by 0 bases, with 15 bases between them. Despite likely unrecorded immune exposures, the donors were nominally healthy at the time of sampling. The specimen sequenced was PBMCs. The receptor's source is a woman in her thirties or forties in good health and CMV-seronegative. This chain joins TRBV6-6 and TRBJ1-1; weak D call: TRBD1 (5 bases). The CDR3 DNA reads as TGTGCCAGCACCTCGGACACCTACCTGAACACTGAAGCTTTCTTT. Its protein product is CASTSDTYLNTEAFF.